Only a few counts were recorded for the clone carrying this T cell receptor (beta chain). No antigen is known for it. This entry belongs to a study of T-cell memory formation after mild COVID-19. Overall study findings and caveats: Contracting clones from day 15 to 85 had balanced CD4/CD8; later expanders favoured CD4+.

TCRdb re-called the 5' RACE reads through MiXCR, storing one row per CDR3 protein. There are around 500,000 distinct CDR3 sequences in the sample; roughly 20% occur only once, and around an eighth lies in the top ten. CDR1 is SEHNR, CDR2 FQNEAQ, per germline (reference sequence). V was shortened by 1 base and J by 0 bases, with 9 bases between the two germline ends. CDR3 length equals 15 residues. The material sequenced was PBMCs or a T cell subset sorted from them (not recorded which). This TCR was sampled from an adult woman who had mild COVID-19 (a few samples of this study predate the infection). Cell type and time point are not known. This rearrangement joins TRBV7-9 to TRBJ1-2, with a tentative D call TRBD1 (6 bases). CDR3 nucleotide sequence: TGTGCCAGCAGCTTAGGGGACACCGCTAACTATGGCTACACCTTC. Its translation: CASSLGDTANYGYTF.